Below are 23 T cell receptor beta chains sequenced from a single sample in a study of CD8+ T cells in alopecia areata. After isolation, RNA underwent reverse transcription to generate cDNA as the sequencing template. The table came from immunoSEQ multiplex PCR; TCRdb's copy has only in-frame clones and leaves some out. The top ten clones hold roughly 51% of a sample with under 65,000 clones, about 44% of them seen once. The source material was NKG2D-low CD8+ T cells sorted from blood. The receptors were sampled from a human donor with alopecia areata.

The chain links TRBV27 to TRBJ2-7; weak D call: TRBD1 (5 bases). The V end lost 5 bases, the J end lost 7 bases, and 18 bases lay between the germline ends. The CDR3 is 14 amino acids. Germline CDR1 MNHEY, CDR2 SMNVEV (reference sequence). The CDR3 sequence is CASSTASRVGEQYF. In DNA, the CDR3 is TGTGCCAGCAGTACCGCCAGCAGGGTTGGAGAGCAGTACTTC.

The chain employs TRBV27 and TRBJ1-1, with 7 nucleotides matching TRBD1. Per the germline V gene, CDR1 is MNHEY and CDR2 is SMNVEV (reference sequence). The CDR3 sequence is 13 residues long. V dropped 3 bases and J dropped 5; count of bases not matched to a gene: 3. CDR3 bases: TGTGCCAGCAGTTTCCAGGGGGGGACTGAAGCTTTCTTT. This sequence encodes CASSFQGGTEAFF.

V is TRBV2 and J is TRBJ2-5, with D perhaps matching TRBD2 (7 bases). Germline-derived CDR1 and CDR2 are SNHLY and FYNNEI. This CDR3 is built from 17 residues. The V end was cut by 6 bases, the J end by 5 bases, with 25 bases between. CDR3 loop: CASSAEGGLLLSETQYF. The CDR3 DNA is TGTGCCAGCAGCGCCGAGGGGGGGCTGTTGCTGTCGGAGACCCAGTACTTC.

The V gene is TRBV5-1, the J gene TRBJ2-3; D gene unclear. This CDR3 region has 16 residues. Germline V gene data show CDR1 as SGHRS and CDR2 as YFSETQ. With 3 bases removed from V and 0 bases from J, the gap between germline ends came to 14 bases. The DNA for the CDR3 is TGCGCCAGCAGCTCTGGTCGGCAGAGAAGCACAGATACGCAGTATTTT. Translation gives CASSSGRQRSTDTQYF.

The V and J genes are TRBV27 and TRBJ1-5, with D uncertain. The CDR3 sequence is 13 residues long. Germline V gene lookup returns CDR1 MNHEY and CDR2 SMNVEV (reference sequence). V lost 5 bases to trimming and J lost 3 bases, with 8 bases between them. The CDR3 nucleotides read TGTGCCAGCAGTAGAGACCCCAATCAGCCCCAGCATTTT. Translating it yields CASSRDPNQPQHF.

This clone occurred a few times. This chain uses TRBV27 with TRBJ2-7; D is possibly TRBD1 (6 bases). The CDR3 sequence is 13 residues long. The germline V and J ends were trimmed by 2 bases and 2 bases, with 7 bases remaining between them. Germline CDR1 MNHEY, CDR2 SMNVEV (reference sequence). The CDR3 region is CASSLNRAYEQYF. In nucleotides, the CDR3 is TGTGCCAGCAGTTTAAACAGGGCCTACGAGCAGTACTTC.

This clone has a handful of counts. CDR3 in amino acids: CASSYRDRGLGEQYF. CDR3 nucleotide sequence: TGTGCCAGCAGCTACCGGGACAGGGGATTGGGGGAGCAGTACTTC. The V and J genes are TRBV7-2 and TRBJ2-7; 10 nucleotides align to TRBD1. J was trimmed by 7 bases and V by 4 bases; bases with no gene match: 10. This CDR3 region has 15 residues. CDR1 is SGHTA and CDR2 is FQGNSA in the germline V gene.

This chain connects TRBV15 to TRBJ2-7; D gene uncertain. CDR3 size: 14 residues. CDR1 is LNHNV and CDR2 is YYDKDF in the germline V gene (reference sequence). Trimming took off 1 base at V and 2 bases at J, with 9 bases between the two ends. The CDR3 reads CATSRVGETYEQYF. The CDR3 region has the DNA TGTGCCACCAGCAGAGTTGGAGAGACCTACGAGCAGTACTTC.

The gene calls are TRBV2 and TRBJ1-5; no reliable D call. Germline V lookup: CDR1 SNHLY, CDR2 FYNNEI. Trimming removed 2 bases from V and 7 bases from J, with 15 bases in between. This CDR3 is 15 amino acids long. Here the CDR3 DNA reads TGTGCCAGCAGTGAATGGGATGGTGGTGGCCAGCCCCAGCATTTT. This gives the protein CASSEWDGGGQPQHF.

CDR3 in amino acids: CASSFGSYNEQFF. CDR3 bases: TGTGCCAGCAGTTTTGGCTCCTACAATGAGCAGTTCTTC. This rearrangement joins TRBV27 to TRBJ2-1; D is uncertain. This CDR3 has 13 residues. CDR1 and CDR2 (germline): MNHEY, SMNVEV (reference sequence). Trimming pared 3 bases from V and 0 bases from J, leaving 3 bases between.

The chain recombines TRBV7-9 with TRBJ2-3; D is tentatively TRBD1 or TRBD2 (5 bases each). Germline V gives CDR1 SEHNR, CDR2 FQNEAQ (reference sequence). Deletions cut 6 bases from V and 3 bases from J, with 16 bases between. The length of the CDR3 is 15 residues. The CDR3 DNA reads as TGTGCCAGCAGTCCCCCGGGGCAGGCGACAGATACGCAGTATTTT. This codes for CASSPPGQATDTQYF.

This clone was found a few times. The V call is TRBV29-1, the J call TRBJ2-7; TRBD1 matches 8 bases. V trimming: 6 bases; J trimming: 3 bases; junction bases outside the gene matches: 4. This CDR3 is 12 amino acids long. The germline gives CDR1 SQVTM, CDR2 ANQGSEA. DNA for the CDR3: TGCAGCGTCGCCGACAGGGGCTACGAGCAGTACTTC. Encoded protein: CSVADRGYEQYF.

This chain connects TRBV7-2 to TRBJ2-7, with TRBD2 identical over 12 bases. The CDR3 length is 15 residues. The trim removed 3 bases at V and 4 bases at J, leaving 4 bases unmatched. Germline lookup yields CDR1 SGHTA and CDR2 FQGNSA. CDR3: CASSFGLAGTYEQYF. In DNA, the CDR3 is TGTGCCAGCAGCTTCGGACTAGCGGGAACGTACGAGCAGTACTTC.

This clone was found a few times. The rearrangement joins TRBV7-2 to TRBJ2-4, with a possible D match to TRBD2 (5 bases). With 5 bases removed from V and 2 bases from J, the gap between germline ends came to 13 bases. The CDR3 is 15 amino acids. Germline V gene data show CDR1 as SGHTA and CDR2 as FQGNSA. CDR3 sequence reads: CASSPERVSKNIQYF. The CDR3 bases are TGTGCCAGCAGCCCCGAGAGGGTTTCCAAAAACATTCAGTACTTC.

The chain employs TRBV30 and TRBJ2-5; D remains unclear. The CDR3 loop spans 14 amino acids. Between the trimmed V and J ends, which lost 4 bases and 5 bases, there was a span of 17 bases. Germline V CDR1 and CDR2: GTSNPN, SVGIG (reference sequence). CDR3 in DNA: TGTGCCTGGACTGCGGAACGCCCCACTGAGACCCAGTACTTC. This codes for CAWTAERPTETQYF.

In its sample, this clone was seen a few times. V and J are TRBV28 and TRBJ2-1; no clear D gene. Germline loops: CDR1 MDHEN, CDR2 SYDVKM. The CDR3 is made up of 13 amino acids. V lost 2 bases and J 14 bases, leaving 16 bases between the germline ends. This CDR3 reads CASSLPGPLEEFF. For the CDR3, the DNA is TGTGCCAGCAGTTTACCCGGGCCCCTAGAGGAGTTCTTC.

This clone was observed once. As DNA, the CDR3 is TGTGCCACTACCACGGGACTCCGCACAGATACGCAGTATTTT. It translates to CATTTGLRTDTQYF. The rearrangement uses TRBV7-2 and TRBJ2-3, with a weak D call TRBD2 (6 bases). This CDR3 region has 14 residues. The germline gives CDR1 SGHTA, CDR2 FQGNSA. V lost 10 bases to trimming and J lost 1 base, with 15 bases between them.

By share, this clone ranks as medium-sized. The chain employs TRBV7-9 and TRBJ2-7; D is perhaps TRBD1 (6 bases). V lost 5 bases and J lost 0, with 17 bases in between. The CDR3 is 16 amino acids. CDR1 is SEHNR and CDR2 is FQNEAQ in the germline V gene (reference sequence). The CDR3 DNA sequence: TGTGCCAGCAGCGTTATCAGGGGTACCTTCTCCTACGAGCAGTACTTC. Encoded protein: CASSVIRGTFSYEQYF. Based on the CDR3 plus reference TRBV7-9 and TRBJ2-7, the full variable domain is DTGVSQNPRHKITKRGQNVTFRCDPISEHNRLYWYRQTLGQGPEFLTYFQNEAQLEKSRLLSDRFSAERPKGSFSTLEIQRTEQGDSAMYLCASSVIRGTFSYEQYFGPGTRLTVT.

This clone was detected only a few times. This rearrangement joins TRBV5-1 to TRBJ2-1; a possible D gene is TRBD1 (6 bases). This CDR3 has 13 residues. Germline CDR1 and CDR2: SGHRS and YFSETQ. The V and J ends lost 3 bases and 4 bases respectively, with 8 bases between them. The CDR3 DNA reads TGCGCCAGCAGCTGGACAGCTTACAATGAGCAGTTCTTC. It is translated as CASSWTAYNEQFF.

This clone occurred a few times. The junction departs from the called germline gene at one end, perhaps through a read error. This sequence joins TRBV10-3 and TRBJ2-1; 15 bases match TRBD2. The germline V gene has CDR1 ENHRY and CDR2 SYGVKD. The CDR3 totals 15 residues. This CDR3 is CASSTGTSGRNEQFF. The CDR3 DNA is TGTGCCAGCAGTACAGGGACTAGCGGGAGGAATGAGCAGTTCTTC.

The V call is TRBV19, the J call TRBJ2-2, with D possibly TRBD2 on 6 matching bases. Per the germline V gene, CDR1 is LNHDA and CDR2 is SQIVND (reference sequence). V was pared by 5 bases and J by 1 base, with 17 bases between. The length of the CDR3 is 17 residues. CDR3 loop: CASSPPRGTGNTGELFF. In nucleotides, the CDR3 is TGTGCCAGTAGTCCCCCTCGGGGGACGGGGAACACCGGGGAGCTGTTTTTT.

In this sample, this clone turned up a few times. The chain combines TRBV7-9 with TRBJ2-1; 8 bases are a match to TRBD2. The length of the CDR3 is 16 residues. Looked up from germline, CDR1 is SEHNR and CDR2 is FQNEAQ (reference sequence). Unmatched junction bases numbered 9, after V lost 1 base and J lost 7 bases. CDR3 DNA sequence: TGTGCCAGCAGCTTAGAGCGGGGGAGCGCGCTTAATGAGCAGTTCTTC. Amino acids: CASSLERGSALNEQFF.

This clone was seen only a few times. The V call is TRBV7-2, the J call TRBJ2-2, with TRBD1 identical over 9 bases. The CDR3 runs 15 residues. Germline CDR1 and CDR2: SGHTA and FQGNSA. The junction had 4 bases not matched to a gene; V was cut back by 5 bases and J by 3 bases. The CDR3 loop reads CASSPQGADTGELFF. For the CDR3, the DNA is TGTGCCAGCAGCCCACAGGGGGCAGACACCGGGGAGCTGTTTTTT.